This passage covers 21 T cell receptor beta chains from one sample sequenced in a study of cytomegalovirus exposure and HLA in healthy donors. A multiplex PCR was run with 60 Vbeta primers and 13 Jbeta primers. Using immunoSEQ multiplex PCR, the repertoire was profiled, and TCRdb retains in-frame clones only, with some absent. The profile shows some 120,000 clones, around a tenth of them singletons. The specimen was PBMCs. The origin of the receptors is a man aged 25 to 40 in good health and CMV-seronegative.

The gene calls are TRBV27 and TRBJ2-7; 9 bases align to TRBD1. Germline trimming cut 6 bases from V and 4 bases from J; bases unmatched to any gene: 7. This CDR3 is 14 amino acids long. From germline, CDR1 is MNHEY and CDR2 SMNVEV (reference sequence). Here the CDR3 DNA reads TGTGCCAGCAGAAGGACAGGGGATAGATACGAGCAGTACTTC. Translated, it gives CASRRTGDRYEQYF.

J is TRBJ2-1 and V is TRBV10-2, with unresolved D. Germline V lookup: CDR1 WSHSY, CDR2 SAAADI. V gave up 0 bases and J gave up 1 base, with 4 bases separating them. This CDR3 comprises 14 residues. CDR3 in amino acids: CASSESRSYNEQFF. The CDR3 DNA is TGCGCCAGCAGTGAGTCGCGGTCCTACAATGAGCAGTTCTTC.

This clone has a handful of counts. The CDR3, as DNA: TGTGCCAGCAGGCCGGACAGTCACTCTGGAAACACCATATATTTT. Residues: CASRPDSHSGNTIYF. The genes are TRBV7-6 and TRBJ1-3; D may be TRBD1 (6 bases). Germline assignment: CDR1 SGHVS and CDR2 FNYEAQ. The CDR3 runs 15 residues. The V and J ends lost 6 bases and 0 bases respectively, with 12 bases between them.

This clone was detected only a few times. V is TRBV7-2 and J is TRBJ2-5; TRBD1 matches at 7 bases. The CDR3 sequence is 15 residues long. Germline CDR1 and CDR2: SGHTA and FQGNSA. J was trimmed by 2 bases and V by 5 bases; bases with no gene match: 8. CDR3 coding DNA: TGTGCCAGCAGCCCGACGACAGGGCGGCAAGAGACCCAGTACTTC. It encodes CASSPTTGRQETQYF.

The CDR3 bases are TGTGCCAGCAGCCCCAAAAACAGGGGTCGGACTGAAGCTTTCTTT. Amino acids: CASSPKNRGRTEAFF. The chain joins TRBV6-5 to TRBJ1-1, with 7 bases that match TRBD1. Germline V gene sequence: CDR1 MNHEY, CDR2 SVGAGI. J was trimmed by 5 bases and V by 6 bases; bases with no gene match: 12. The CDR3 sequence is 15 residues long.

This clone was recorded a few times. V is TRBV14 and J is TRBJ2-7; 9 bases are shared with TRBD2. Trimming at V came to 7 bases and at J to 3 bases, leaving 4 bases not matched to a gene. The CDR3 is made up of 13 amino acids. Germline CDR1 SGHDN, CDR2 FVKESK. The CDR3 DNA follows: TGTGCCAGCATGACTAGCGGTAACTACGAGCAGTACTTC. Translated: CASMTSGNYEQYF.

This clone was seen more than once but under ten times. The CDR3 protein is CASSTRTGPNYGYTF. For the CDR3, the DNA is TGTGCCAGCAGCACCCGGACAGGGCCTAACTATGGCTACACCTTC. The genes are TRBV7-2 and TRBJ1-2; 8 positions agree with TRBD1. The junction had 5 bases not matched to a gene; V was cut back by 5 bases and J by 0 bases. This CDR3 is 15 amino acids long. Germline assignment: CDR1 SGHTA and CDR2 FQGNSA. Drawing the rest from reference TRBV7-2 and TRBJ1-2, the complete variable domain is GAGVSQSPSNKVTEKGKDVELRCDPISGHTALYWYRQSLGQGLEFLIYFQGNSAPDKSGLPSDRFSAERTGGSVSTLTIQRTQQEDSAVYLCASSTRTGPNYGYTFGSGTRLTVV.

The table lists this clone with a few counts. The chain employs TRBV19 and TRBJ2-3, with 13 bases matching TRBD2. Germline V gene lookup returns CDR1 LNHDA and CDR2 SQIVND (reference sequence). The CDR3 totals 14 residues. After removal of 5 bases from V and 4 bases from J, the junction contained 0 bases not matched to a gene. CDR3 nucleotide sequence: TGTGCCAGTAGTGGACTAGCGGGAGCAGATACGCAGTATTTT. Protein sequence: CASSGLAGADTQYF.

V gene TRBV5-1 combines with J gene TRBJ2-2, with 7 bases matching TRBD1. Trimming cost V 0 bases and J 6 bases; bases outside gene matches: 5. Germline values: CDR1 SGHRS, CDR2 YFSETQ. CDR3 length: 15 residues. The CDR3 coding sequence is TGCGCCAGCAGCTTGGCCCTAGGGGGCCCCGGGGAGCTGTTTTTT. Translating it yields CASSLALGGPGELFF. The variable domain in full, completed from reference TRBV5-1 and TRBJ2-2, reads KAGVTQTPRYLIKTRGQQVTLSCSPISGHRSVSWYQQTPGQGLQFLFEYFSETQRNKGNFPGRFSGRQFSNSRSEMNVSTLELGDSALYLCASSLALGGPGELFFGEGSRLTVL.

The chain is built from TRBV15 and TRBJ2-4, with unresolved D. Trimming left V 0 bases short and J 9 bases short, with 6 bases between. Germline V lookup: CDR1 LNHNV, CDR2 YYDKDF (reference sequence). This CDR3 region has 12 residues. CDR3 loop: CATSRDNGIQYF. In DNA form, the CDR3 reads TGTGCCACCAGCAGAGATAACGGCATTCAGTACTTC.

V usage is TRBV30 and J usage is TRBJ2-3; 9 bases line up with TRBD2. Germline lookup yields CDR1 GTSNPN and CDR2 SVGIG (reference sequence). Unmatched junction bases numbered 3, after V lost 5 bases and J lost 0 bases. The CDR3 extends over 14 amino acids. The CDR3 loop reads CAWLRGGSTDTQYF. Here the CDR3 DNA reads TGTGCCTGGCTGCGGGGGGGAAGCACAGATACGCAGTATTTT.

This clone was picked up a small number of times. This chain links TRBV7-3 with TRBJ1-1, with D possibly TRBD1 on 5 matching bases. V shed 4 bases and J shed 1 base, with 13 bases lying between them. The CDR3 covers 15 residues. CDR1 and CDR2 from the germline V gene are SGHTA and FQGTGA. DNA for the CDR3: TGTGCCAGCAGCTCGGGCAGGGTTTGGAACACTGAAGCTTTCTTT. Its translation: CASSSGRVWNTEAFF.

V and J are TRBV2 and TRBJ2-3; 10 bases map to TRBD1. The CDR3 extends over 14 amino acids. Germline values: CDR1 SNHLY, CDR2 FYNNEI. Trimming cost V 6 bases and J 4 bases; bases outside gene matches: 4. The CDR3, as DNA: TGTGCCAGCAGCCCGACAGGGGGCCCAGATACGCAGTATTTT. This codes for CASSPTGGPDTQYF.

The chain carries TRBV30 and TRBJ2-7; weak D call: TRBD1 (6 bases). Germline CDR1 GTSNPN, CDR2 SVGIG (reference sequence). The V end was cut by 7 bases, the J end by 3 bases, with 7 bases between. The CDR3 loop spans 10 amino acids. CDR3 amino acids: CASDSYEQYF. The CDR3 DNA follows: TGTGCCTCGGACAGCTACGAGCAGTACTTC.

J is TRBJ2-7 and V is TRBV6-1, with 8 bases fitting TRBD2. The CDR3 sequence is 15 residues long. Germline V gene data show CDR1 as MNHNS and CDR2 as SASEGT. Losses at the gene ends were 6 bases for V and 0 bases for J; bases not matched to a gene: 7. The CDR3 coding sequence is TGTGCCAGCAGCGCCCGGCTAGCGGGCTCCTACGAGCAGTACTTC. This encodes CASSARLAGSYEQYF.

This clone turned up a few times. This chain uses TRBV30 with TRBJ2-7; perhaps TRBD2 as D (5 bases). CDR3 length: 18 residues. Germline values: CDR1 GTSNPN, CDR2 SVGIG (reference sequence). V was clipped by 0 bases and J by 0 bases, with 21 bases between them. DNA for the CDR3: TGTGCCTGGAGTGTAAGGGTGGTAGGGCTGGGGAGCTCCTACGAGCAGTACTTC. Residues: CAWSVRVVGLGSSYEQYF.

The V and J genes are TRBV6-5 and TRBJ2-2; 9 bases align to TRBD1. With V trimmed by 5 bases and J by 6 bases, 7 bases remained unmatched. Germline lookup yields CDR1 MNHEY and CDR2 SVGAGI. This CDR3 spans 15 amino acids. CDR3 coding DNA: TGTGCCAGCAGTCCTGGACAGGGGAAAGCCGGGGAGCTGTTTTTT. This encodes CASSPGQGKAGELFF.

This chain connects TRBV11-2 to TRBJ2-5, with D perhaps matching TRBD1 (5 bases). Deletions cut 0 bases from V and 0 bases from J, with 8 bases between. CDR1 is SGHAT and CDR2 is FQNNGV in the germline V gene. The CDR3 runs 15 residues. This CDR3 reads CASSLEDRYQETQYF. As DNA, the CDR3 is TGTGCCAGCAGCTTAGAAGACAGATACCAAGAGACCCAGTACTTC.

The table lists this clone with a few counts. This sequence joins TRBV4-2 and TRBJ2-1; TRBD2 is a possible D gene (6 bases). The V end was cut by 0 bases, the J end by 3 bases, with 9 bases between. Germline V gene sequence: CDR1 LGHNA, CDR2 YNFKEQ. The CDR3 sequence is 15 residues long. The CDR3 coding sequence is TGTGCCAGCAGCCAAGAAACGGGAGACTACAATGAGCAGTTCTTC. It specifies CASSQETGDYNEQFF.

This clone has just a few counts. The CDR3, as DNA: TGTGCCAGCAGCGTGTTAGGGGACAATCAGCCCCAGCATTTT. The encoded protein is CASSVLGDNQPQHF. The chain links TRBV9 to TRBJ1-5, with a weak D call TRBD1 (5 bases). Trimming took 2 bases from V and 3 from J, leaving 9 bases between them. Germline loops: CDR1 SGDLS, CDR2 YYNGEE. CDR3 size: 14 residues.

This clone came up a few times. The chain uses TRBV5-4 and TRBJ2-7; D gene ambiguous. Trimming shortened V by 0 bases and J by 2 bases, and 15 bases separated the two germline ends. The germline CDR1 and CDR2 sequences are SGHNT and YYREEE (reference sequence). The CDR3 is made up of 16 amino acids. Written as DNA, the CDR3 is TGTGCCAGCAGCTTGGCCGCGCAGGCTGCTACCTACGAGCAGTACTTC. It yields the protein CASSLAAQAATYEQYF.